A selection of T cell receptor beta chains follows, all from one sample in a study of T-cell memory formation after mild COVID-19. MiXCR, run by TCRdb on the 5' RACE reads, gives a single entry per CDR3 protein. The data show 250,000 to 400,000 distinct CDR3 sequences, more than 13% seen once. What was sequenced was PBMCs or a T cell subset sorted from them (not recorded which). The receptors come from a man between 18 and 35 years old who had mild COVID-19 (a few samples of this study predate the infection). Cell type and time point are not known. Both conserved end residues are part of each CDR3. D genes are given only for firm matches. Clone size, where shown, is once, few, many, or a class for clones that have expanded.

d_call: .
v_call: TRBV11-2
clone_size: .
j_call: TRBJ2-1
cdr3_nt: TGTGCCAGCAGCTCGGTGCAGGGAAATGAGCAGTTCTTC
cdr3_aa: CASSSVQGNEQFF

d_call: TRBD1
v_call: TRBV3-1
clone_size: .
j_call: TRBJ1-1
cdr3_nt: TGTGCCAGCAGCCAAATGACAGGGAATCCTGAAGCTTTCTTT
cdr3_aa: CASSQMTGNPEAFF

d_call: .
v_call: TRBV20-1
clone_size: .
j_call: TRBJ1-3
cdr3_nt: TGCAGTGCTTATAGTGCGGGGACTGGAAACACCATATATTTT
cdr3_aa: CSAYSAGTGNTIYF

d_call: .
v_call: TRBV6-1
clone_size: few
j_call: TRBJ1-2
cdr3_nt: TGTGCCAGCAGTGAGGGGTATGGCTACACCTTC
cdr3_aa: CASSEGYGYTF

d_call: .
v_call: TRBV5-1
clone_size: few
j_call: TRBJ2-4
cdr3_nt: TGCGCCAGCTACAGGCCCTACTTAGCCAAAAACATTCAGTACTTC
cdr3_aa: CASYRPYLAKNIQYF

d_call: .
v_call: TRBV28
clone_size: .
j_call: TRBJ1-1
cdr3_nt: TGTGCCAGCAGTTTAGCTCCGGGAGGGACTGAAGCTTTCTTT
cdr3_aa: CASSLAPGGTEAFF

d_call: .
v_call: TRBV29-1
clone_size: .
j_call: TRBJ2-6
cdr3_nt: TGCAGCGTTGATACGGGATTGTCTGGGGCCAACGTCCTGACTTTC
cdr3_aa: CSVDTGLSGANVLTF

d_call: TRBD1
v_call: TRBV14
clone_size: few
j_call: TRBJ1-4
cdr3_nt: TGTGCCAGCAGCCGAGAGGTTCGGGACAGGGGTGAAAAACTGTTTTTT
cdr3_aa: CASSREVRDRGEKLFF

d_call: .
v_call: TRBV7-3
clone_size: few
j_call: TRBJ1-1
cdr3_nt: TGTGCCAGCAGCCCAGGGAGGGGGAACACTGAAGCTTTCTTT
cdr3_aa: CASSPGRGNTEAFF

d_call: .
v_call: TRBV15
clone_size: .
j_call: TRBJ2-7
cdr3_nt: TGTGCCACCAGCAGGATACTCTACTACGAGCAGTACTTC
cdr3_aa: CATSRILYYEQYF

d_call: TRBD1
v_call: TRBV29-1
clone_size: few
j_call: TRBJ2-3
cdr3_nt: TGCAGCGTTGAAGTCTGGGGGAAGGGGGCCACAGATACGCAGTATTTT
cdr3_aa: CSVEVWGKGATDTQYF

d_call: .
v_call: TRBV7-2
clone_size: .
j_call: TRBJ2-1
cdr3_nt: TGTGCCAGCAGCCCTCGAATGGGGAATGAGCAGTTCTTC
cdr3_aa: CASSPRMGNEQFF

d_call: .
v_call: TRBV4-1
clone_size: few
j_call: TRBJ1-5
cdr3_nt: TGCGCCAGCAGCCAAGAGCCCACGGGGCCCCAGCATTTT
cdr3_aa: CASSQEPTGPQHF

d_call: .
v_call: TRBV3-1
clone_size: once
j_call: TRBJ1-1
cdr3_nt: TGTGCCAGCAGCCAAGGGGGCCCGAACACTGAAGCTTTCTTT
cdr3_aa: CASSQGGPNTEAFF

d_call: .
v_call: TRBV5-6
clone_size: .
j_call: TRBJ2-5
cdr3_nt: TGTGCCAGCAGCCTTGACAGGGAGGGGGAGACCCAGTACTTC
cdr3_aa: CASSLDREGETQYF

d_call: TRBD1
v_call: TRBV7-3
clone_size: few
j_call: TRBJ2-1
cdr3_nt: TGTGCCAGCAGCCCATGGACAGGGTCCTACAATGAGCAGTTCTTC
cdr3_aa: CASSPWTGSYNEQFF

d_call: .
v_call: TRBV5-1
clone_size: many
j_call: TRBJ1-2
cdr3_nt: TGCGCCAGCAGCTTGGGTGGAGCTAACTATGGCTACACCTTC
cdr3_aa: CASSLGGANYGYTF

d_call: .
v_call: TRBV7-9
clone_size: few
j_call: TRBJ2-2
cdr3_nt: TGTGCCAGCACCTCTAGGTTTGGGAACACCGGGGAGCTGTTTTTT
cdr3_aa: CASTSRFGNTGELFF

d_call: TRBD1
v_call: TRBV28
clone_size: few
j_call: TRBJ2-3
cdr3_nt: TGTGCCAGCAGTTCACCCGGGACAGGCAACACAGATACGCAGTATTTT
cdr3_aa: CASSSPGTGNTDTQYF

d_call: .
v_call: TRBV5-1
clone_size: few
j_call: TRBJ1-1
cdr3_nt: TGCGCCAGCAGCTTACAGGGCGCGGGACATACTGAAGCTTTCTTT
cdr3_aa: CASSLQGAGHTEAFF

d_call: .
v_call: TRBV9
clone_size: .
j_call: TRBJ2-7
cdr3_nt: TGTGCCAGCAGCGTCGACGACAGATTCCCCCCCGAGCAGTACTTC
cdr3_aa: CASSVDDRFPPEQYF

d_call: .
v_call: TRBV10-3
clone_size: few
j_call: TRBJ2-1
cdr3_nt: TGTGCCATCAGTGACCAAGACAGAGGTAACAATGAGCAGTTCTTC
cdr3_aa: CAISDQDRGNNEQFF

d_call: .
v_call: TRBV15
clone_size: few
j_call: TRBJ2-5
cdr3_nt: TGTGCCACCAGCAGAGTAGTCGAGACCCAGTACTTC
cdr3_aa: CATSRVVETQYF

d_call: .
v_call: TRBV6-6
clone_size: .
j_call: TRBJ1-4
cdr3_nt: TGTGCCAGCAGTTATAGGAGGGGCTATGAAAAACTGTTTTTT
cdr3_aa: CASSYRRGYEKLFF

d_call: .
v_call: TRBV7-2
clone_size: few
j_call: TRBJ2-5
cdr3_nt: TGTGCCAGCAGCTCCGAGTGGGGTTCAGAGACCCAGTACTTC
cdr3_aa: CASSSEWGSETQYF

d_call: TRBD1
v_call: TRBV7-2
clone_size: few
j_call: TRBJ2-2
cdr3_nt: TGTGCCAGCAGCCCCCAGACAGGGGGCAGCACCGGGGAGCTGTTTTTT
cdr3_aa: CASSPQTGGSTGELFF

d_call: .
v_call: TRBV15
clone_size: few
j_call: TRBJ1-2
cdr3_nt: TGTGCCACCAGCAGCGGACAGCTGAACTATGGCTACACCTTC
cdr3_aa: CATSSGQLNYGYTF

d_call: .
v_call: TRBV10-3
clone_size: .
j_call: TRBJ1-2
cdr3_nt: TGTGCCATCAGTGAGTCCTCGTCGGGAACACGCTACACCTTC
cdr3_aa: CAISESSSGTRYTF

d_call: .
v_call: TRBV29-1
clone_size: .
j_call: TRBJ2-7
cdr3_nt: TGCAGCGTCGCGGCCGTCTCCTACGAGCAGTACTTC
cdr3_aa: CSVAAVSYEQYF

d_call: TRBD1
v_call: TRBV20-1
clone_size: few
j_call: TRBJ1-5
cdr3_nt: TGCAGTGCTGGGGACAGGTCACGGCCCCAGCATTTT
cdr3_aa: CSAGDRSRPQHF

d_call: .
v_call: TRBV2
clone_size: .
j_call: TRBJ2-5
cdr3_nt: TGTGCCAGCAGTGTACTTTCTTTGAGTTTAGGAGAGACCCAGTACTTC
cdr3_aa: CASSVLSLSLGETQYF

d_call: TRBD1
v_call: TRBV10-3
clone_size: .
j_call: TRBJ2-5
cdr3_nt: TGTGCCATGGGACAGGGAGAGACCCAGTACTTC
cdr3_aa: CAMGQGETQYF

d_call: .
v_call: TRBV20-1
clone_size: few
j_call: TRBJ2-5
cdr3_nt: TGCAGTGCTAGAGGGGTCGACCAAGAGACCCAGTACTTC
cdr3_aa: CSARGVDQETQYF

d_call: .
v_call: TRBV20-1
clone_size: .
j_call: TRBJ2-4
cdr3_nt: TGCAGTGCTCCCATCCGGGAACTGGGTAGGAACATTCAGTACTTC
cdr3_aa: CSAPIRELGRNIQYF

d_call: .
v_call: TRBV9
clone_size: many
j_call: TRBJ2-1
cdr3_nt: TGTGCCAGCAGCGTAGAGGATAGCATCTACAATGAGCAGTTCTTC
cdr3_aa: CASSVEDSIYNEQFF

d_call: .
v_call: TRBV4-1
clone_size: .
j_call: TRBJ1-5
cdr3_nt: TGCGCCAGCAGCCAAGTGGTCGGACTCAATCAGCCCCAGCATTTT
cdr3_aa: CASSQVVGLNQPQHF

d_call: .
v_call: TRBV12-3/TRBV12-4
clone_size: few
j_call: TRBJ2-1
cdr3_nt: TGTGCCAGCAGTTTATCCGACGCTGAGCAGTTCTTC
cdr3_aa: CASSLSDAEQFF

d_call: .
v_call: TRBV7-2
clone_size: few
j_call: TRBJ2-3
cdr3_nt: TGTGCCAGCAGCTTATGGGGGAGACTAGGAGATACGCAGTATTTT
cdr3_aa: CASSLWGRLGDTQYF

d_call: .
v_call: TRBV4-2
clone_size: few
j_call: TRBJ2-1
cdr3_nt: TGTGCCAGCACCAACGCTCTGGGCAATGAGCAGTTCTTC
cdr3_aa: CASTNALGNEQFF

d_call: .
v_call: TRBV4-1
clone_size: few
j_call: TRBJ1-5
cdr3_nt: TGCGCCAGCAGCCAAGAGGCTGTGAGCAATCAGCCCCAGCATTTT
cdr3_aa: CASSQEAVSNQPQHF